This T cell receptor (beta chain) derives from a study of blood T cells in healthy people across ages. Next came a second PCR, run for about 7 to 12 cycles, which used a sample-barcoded 5' primer along with a J-beta primer mix. TCRdb itself ran the 5' RACE reads through MiXCR, one entry per CDR3 protein. The table lists about 1.5 million distinct CDR3 sequences, 40% to 45% of them singletons, with more than 4% in the top ten. This clonotype occurred many times. The germline CDR1 and CDR2 sequences are SEHNR and FQNEAQ (reference sequence). CDR3 size: 15 residues. V lost 6 bases and J 0 bases, leaving 12 bases between the germline ends.

The origin of this receptor is a woman aged 18-29 years in good health. Input material: blood. The rearrangement uses TRBV7-9 and TRBJ2-1, with D unresolved. In nucleotides, the CDR3 is TGTGCCAGCAGTCTAGACATACTCTCCTACAATGAGCAGTTCTTC. Protein: CASSLDILSYNEQFF.